This T cell receptor beta chain derives from a study of cytomegalovirus exposure and HLA in healthy donors. V was trimmed by 2 bases and J by 7 bases, leaving 12 bases between them. The CDR3 spans 14 residues. CDR1 and CDR2 (germline): SGHVS, FNYEAQ. PCR amplification relied on 60 Vbeta primers (plus 13 Jbeta primers). Here immunoSEQ multiplex PCR was the method, and the copy in TCRdb shows in-frame clones only, minus some. Among under 150,000 clones, roughly four fifths were seen once, and the ten largest hold approximately 6%. The rearrangement uses TRBV7-6 and TRBJ2-1; D is undetermined. The sequence derives from a woman aged 40 to 49 in good health and CMV-seropositive. Sequenced sample: PBMCs. The CDR3 is CASSLYGRSNEQFF. CDR3 nucleotides: TGTGCCAGCAGCTTATACGGTAGGAGTAATGAGCAGTTCTTC.